These 12 T cell receptor beta chains were all obtained from the same sample, sequenced in a study of beta chain features in type 1 diabetes. Sequenced material consisted of expressed TCRB transcripts (all of the isolated RNA was reverse transcribed). Method: immunoSEQ multiplex PCR; TCRdb's copy keeps in-frame clones and lacks some. The data contain under 400,000 clones, about 20% of them seen just once; the ten biggest clones take up roughly 0.045%. Sequenced material: naive CD4+ T cells from blood. The receptors shown here come from a woman between 18 and 29 years old in good health.

This clone was seen a few times. The chain joins TRBV5-1 to TRBJ2-3, with D perhaps matching TRBD1 (5 bases). This CDR3 contains 14 residues. Germline lookup yields CDR1 SGHRS and CDR2 YFSETQ. Trimming shortened V by 7 bases and J by 4 bases, and 16 bases separated the two germline ends. As DNA, the CDR3 is TGCGCCAGCGGTACGGACCCCAGGGCAGATACGCAGTATTTT. It is translated as CASGTDPRADTQYF. Combining the CDR3 with reference TRBV5-1 and TRBJ2-3 gives the whole variable domain KAGVTQTPRYLIKTRGQQVTLSCSPISGHRSVSWYQQTPGQGLQFLFEYFSETQRNKGNFPGRFSGRQFSNSRSEMNVSTLELGDSALYLCASGTDPRADTQYFGPGTRLTVL.

This clone was picked up a small number of times. DNA of the CDR3: TGTGCCAGCAGCCTAGACGGGACAGGCTCCACCATGACCCAGTACTTC. Its translation is CASSLDGTGSTMTQYF. V and J are TRBV7-9 and TRBJ2-5, with TRBD1 matching 8 bases. Germline V CDR1 and CDR2: SEHNR, FQNEAQ (reference sequence). The CDR3 contains 16 residues. V lost 5 bases and J lost 7; bases outside the gene matches: 15.

The chain uses TRBV9 and TRBJ1-1, with 9 bases identical to TRBD1. This CDR3 is built from 18 residues. Looked up from germline, CDR1 is SGDLS and CDR2 is YYNGEE. With V trimmed by 3 bases and J by 1 base, 13 bases remained unmatched. The CDR3 spells CASSGGTWDRVRNTEAFF. Written as DNA, the CDR3 is TGTGCCAGCAGCGGCGGGACCTGGGACAGGGTGAGGAACACTGAAGCTTTCTTT.

This sequence joins TRBV19 and TRBJ2-7; 7 bases agree with TRBD1. This CDR3 is built from 13 residues. Germline values: CDR1 LNHDA, CDR2 SQIVND (reference sequence). After removal of 3 bases from V and 4 bases from J, the junction contained 3 bases not matched to a gene. CDR3 DNA sequence: TGTGCCAGTAGTATCGGGACAGTATACGAGCAGTACTTC. This encodes CASSIGTVYEQYF.

A few counts support this clone. The chain combines TRBV2 with TRBJ1-5; TRBD1 matches at 7 bases. Germline values: CDR1 SNHLY, CDR2 FYNNEI. The trim removed 6 bases at V and 4 bases at J, leaving 6 bases unmatched. The CDR3 runs to 14 residues. This chain's CDR3 is CASRYDRVNQPQHF. DNA for the CDR3: TGTGCCAGCAGATACGACAGGGTGAATCAGCCCCAGCATTTT.

This clone has just a few counts. The rearrangement uses TRBV7-2 and TRBJ1-2; TRBD1 agrees at 9 bases. The CDR3 consists of 14 residues. The germline CDR1 and CDR2 sequences are SGHTA and FQGNSA. Trimming removed 4 bases from V and 4 bases from J; junction bases left unmatched: 4. The CDR3 region is CASSSGTGSYGYTF. The CDR3, as DNA: TGTGCCAGCAGCTCTGGGACAGGGAGCTATGGCTACACCTTC.

The chain employs TRBV10-3 and TRBJ2-5; 8 nucleotides line up with TRBD2. The CDR3 is made up of 14 amino acids. Looked up from germline, CDR1 is ENHRY and CDR2 is SYGVKD. V lost 3 bases to trimming and J lost 1 base; unmatched junction nucleotides: 1. Written as DNA, the CDR3 is TGTGCCATCAGTGAAGCGGGAGCCCAAGAGACCCAGTACTTC. This gives the protein CAISEAGAQETQYF.

A few counts support this clone. The J gene is TRBJ1-1, the V gene TRBV7-9; the match to TRBD1 covers 7 bases. Trimming at V came to 6 bases and at J to 1 base, leaving 11 bases not matched to a gene. Germline CDR1 SEHNR, CDR2 FQNEAQ (reference sequence). This CDR3 has 16 amino acids. CDR3 region: CASSLPIGTENTEAFF. The DNA for the CDR3 is TGTGCCAGCAGTCTACCCATTGGGACAGAGAACACTGAAGCTTTCTTT.

Only a few counts were recorded for this clone. The J gene is TRBJ1-4, the V gene TRBV7-9, with D possibly matching TRBD1 (5 bases). CDR3 length: 14 residues. V lost 6 bases and J 8 bases, leaving 16 bases between the germline ends. The germline gives CDR1 SEHNR, CDR2 FQNEAQ (reference sequence). The CDR3 is CASSQDNPREKLFF. The CDR3 DNA sequence: TGTGCCAGCAGTCAGGACAATCCGAGGGAAAAACTGTTTTTT.

J is TRBJ2-2 and V is TRBV5-6; D gene unclear. V dropped 3 bases and J dropped 7 bases, with 4 bases sitting between them. This CDR3 contains 11 residues. Per the germline V gene, CDR1 is SGHDT and CDR2 is YYEEEE. CDR3 sequence: CASSSYGELFF. CDR3 DNA sequence: TGTGCCAGCAGCTCTTACGGGGAGCTGTTTTTT. Drawing the rest from reference TRBV5-6 and TRBJ2-2, the complete variable domain is DAGVTQSPTHLIKTRGQQVTLRCSPKSGHDTVSWYQQALGQGPQFIFQYYEEEERQRGNFPDRFSGHQFPNYSSELNVNALLLGDSALYLCASSSYGELFFGEGSRLTVL.

Comment on this clone: Other DNA sequences in the same sample also yield this CDR3. The chain combines TRBV5-1 with TRBJ1-6; possible D gene TRBD1, 6 bases. Trimming removed 0 bases at V and 6 bases at J, with 7 bases between. The CDR3 sequence is 14 residues long. The germline V gene has CDR1 SGHRS and CDR2 YFSETQ. This chain's CDR3 is CASSLEQGNSPLHF. CDR3 in DNA: TGCGCCAGCAGCTTGGAACAGGGTAATTCACCCCTCCACTTT.

This chain connects TRBV11-2 to TRBJ2-7; the match to TRBD2 covers 9 bases. The CDR3 loop spans 16 amino acids. J gave up 3 bases and V 6 bases, and 12 bases lay outside the gene matches. Germline V gene data show CDR1 as SGHAT and CDR2 as FQNNGV. The CDR3 nucleotides read TGTGCCAGCAGAAATGGAGGCAGCGGGAGGAACTACGAGCAGTACTTC. Its protein is CASRNGGSGRNYEQYF.